The sequence of this T cell receptor beta chain was determined in a study of naive and memory T cell subsets (dated by TCRdb to 2016 to 2017). Looking at the study overall: According to the figure summarizing the samples, there were 10 blood donors, 7 tuberculin skin test biopsies and 3 saline control biopsies. Usually PCR2 was run as a SYBR Green qPCR and stopped at a set threshold, although low-input samples could use end-point PCR (approximately 6 cycles) instead.

This clonotype was counted between two and nine times. The target of this receptor is not known. One base away there is no much larger clone; base qualities are not given. General study outcomes and caveats: The potential sensitivity of the RNA-based method to TCR transcript changes with T cell activation and differentiation was acknowledged.

Using 3' ligation of a UMI-containing oligonucleotide to TCR cDNA, the study laid out a robust and sensitive protocol to amplify, sequence and analyze TCRs. For whole blood analysis, over 2 ml of peripheral blood was collected from healthy adult volunteers into Tempus tubes, and RNA was extracted following the manufacturer's instructions. Total RNA was treated with RQ1 DNase, without cell sorting, prior to reverse transcription, with an input of about 1 to 1,100 ng being targeted. To check how robust the pipeline was in samples where T cells make up a minority population, libraries were built from skin biopsies and whole blood. Libraries came from 5' RACE. The ligated cDNA was amplified by four rounds of PCR, in which nested alpha and beta constant region primers were used together with the SP2 primer. TCR RNA was reverse transcribed with SuperScript IV using alpha and beta constant region primers for the blood and skin samples. An oligonucleotide carrying the Illumina SP2 primer and a UMI was ligated to the 3' end of the cDNA by means of T4 RNA ligase 1. To prevent hairpin formation, the 12-nucleotide UMI was made up of two random hexamers with an eight-base spacer between them. TCR alpha and beta chain libraries were processed separately from the second PCR onward, with dual indexing for multiplexing. After pooling, the indexed libraries were analyzed by capillary electrophoresis and sequenced on either an Illumina MiSeq or NextSeq. PhiX DNA at about 4.5-8% was added to the libraries to raise base diversity and improve cluster recognition. In the paper's pipeline: Demultiplexor took UMIs from read 2, joined the UMIs to the TCR sequence from read 1, and separated reads according to sample indices. V and J genes and V-J junctions were identified by Decombinator, which gave every TCR a five-part identifier that included V and J deletions. Collapsinator relied on UMIs to correct both sequencing errors and PCR amplification heterogeneity, producing a UMI-based abundance for each TCR. Identifiers were converted to nucleotide sequence by CDR3Translator and translated to amino acids, and CDR3 regions were extracted on the basis of terminal motifs. Error-corrected alpha and beta TCR counts from blood and skin were compared after normalization to input RNA amount. TCRdb itself trimmed the public reads at Q25 with fastp, ran MiXCR and retained productive beta chains. Under each unique CDR3 protein, matching rows form one entry showing the most common genes and DNA. The authors' filters were not applied to this entry. In this sample the table shows tens of thousands of distinct CDR3 sequences, 8% of which occur a single time. The ten top clones hold roughly 19% of the sample.

The receptor was isolated from a female donor in good health.

The CDR3 region reads CASRTGRTDTQYF. The DNA reads as follows: TGTGCCAGCAGGACAGGGCGCACAGATACGCAGTATTTT. The rearrangement combines TRBV12-3 or TRBV12-4 with TRBJ2-3, with 7 bases matching TRBD1. V trim: 6 bases; J trim: 1 base; unmatched bases: 1. The CDR3 runs 13 residues from the cysteine to the phenylalanine. Kept here is only the CDR3 DNA, which spans 39 bases and is read in frame from base 1.